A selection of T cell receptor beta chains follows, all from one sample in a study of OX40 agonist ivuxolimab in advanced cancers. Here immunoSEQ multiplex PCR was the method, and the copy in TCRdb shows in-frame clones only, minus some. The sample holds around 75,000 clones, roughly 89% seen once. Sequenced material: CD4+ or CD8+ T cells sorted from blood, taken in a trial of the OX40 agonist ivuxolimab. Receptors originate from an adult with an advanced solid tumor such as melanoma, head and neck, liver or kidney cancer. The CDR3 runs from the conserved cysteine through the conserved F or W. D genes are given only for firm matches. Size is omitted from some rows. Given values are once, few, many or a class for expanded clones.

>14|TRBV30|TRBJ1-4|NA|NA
TGTGCCTGGAGTGTAAGGGGGGCCGAGGAAAAACTGTTTTTT
CAWSVRGAEEKLFF
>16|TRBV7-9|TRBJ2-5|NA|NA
TGTGCCAGCAGCCCTAAGCGGCAGTTCTTCCAAGAGACCCAGTACTTC
CASSPKRQFFQETQYF
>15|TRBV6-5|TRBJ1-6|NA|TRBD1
TGTGCCAGCAGTTCAGGGACAGGGTCGGGTAGGCCCCTCCACTTT
CASSSGTGSGRPLHF
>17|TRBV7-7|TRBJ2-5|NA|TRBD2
TGTGCTAGCAGCTCGACGGGACTAGCGGGCCTCCGGGAGACCCAGTACTTC
CASSSTGLAGLRETQYF
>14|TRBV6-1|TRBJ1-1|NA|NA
TGTGCCAGCAGTGGGGGACGGCCGAACACTGAAGCTTTCTTT
CASSGGRPNTEAFF
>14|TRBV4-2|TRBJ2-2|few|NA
TGTGCCAGCAGCCAAAGGGGACACACCGGGGAGCTGTTTTTT
CASSQRGHTGELFF
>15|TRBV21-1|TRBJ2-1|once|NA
TGTGCCAGCAGCGAACCGGGACAGGGGTACAATGAGCAGTTCTTC
CASSEPGQGYNEQFF
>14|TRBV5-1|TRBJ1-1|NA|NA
TGCGCCAGCAGCTTAGGGCAAGACAGGTCAGAAGCTTTCTTT
CASSLGQDRSEAFF
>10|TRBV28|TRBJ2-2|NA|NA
TGTGCCACCCGATGGGGGGAGCTGTTTTTT
CATRWGELFF
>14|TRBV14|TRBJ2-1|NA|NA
TGTGCCAGCAGCCACATCCGGGCAAGGGGTGAGCAGTTCTTC
CASSHIRARGEQFF
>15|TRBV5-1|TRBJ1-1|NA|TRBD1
TGCGCCAGCAGCCCACAAAACGGACAGGGAGCTGAAGCTTTCTTT
CASSPQNGQGAEAFF
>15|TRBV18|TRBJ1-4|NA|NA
TGTGCCAGCTCACTCCGAGCGGGGGTTCAGGAAAAACTGTTTTTT
CASSLRAGVQEKLFF
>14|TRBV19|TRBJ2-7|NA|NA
TGTGCCAGTAGTATCCCCGGGTCACCAAGCTGGCAGTACTTC
CASSIPGSPSWQYF
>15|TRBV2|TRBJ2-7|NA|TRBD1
TGTGCCAGCAGAAGAGGGGGACAGGGAACCTACGAGCAGTACTTC
CASRRGGQGTYEQYF
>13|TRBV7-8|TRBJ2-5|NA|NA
TGTGCCAGCAGCTCAGGGTTCCAAGAGACCCAGTACTTC
CASSSGFQETQYF
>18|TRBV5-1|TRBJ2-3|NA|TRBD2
TGCGCCAGCAGCTTGGTTCGCCCCGGGACTAGCGTGGCAGATACGCAGTATTTT
CASSLVRPGTSVADTQYF
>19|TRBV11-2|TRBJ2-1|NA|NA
TGTGCCAGCAGCTCTTTTCTGGGGCGTTTTACGATCTCCTACAATGAGCAGTTCTTC
CASSSFLGRFTISYNEQFF
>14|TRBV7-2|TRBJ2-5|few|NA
TGTGCCAGCAGCTCAGGGGAGTACCAAGAGACCCAGTACTTC
CASSSGEYQETQYF
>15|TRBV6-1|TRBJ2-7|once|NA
TGTGCCAGCAGTGAAGGCCCAGGGGAGGAGTACGAGCAGTACTTC
CASSEGPGEEYEQYF
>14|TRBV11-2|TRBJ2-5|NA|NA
TGTGCCAGCAGCTCTCAGGGAGGTTGGGAGACCCAGTACTTC
CASSSQGGWETQYF
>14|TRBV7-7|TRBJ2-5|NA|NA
TGTGCTAGCAGCTTAGACAGGACCCAAGAGACCCAGTACTTC
CASSLDRTQETQYF
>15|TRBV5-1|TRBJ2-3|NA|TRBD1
TGCGCCAGCAGCCTCTCCGGGACAGGGTGGAATACGCAGTATTTT
CASSLSGTGWNTQYF
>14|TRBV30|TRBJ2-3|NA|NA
TGTGCCTGGAGTATAGGACAAGTCACAGATACGCAGTATTTT
CAWSIGQVTDTQYF
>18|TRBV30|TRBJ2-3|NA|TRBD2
TGTGCCTGGAGTGCGGGACTAGCGGGAGGGCCTAGTTCAGATACGCAGTATTTT
CAWSAGLAGGPSSDTQYF
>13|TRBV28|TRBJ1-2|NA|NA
TGTGCCAGCAGCCGACACCAAAACTATGGCTACACCTTC
CASSRHQNYGYTF
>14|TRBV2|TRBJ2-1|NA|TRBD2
TGTGCCAGCAGCCGACTAGCGGCCTTGGATGAGCAGTTCTTC
CASSRLAALDEQFF
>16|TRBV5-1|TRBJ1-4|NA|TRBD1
TGCGCCAGCAGCCCCGGACAGGTTTCAACTAATGAAAAACTGTTTTTT
CASSPGQVSTNEKLFF